This T cell receptor beta chain was identified during a study of human thymus T cells. Study outcomes and limitations: Thymic and blood repertoires seemed to favor certain V and J genes.

CDR1 and CDR2 (germline): SGHRS, YFSETQ. V was pared by 4 bases and J by 1 base, with 27 bases between. The CDR3 covers 19 residues. Donors consisted of healthy Finnish infants (having corrective surgery for congenital heart defects). Blood DNA came from all available leukocytes, not a fixed cell number. In regard to this clone: What it binds is not known.

Sequenced by immunoSEQ multiplex PCR; TCRdb stores in-frame clones only, minus some. Of about 43,000 clones detected, 95% appear once; the ten largest clones hold about 0.17%. This chain links TRBV5-1 with TRBJ2-7, with D possibly matching TRBD1 (6 bases). Source material: blood. The TCR was taken from a girl in the first two years of life with a congenital heart defect but otherwise immunologically healthy. DNA of the CDR3: TGCGCCAGCAGCCCTGGACAAATTCTAAACCTCAGGGGATCCTACGAGCAGTACTTC. Encoded protein: CASSPGQILNLRGSYEQYF.